The present entry profiles one T cell receptor beta chain with its context. This sample is part of a study of Ad26.COV2.S vaccination and SARS-CoV-2 variants. The CDR3 length is 16 residues. The germline CDR1 and CDR2 sequences are MDHEN and SYDVKM. Trimming left V 3 bases short and J 0 bases short, with 11 bases between. Measured with immunoSEQ multiplex PCR; TCRdb has only the in-frame clones, and not every one. This sample has 350,000 to 400,000 clones; about 88% occur once, and the top ten carry over 1.5%. Treatment specified: about 20 received Ad26.COV2.S at low or high dose, single or two shots; 5 received placebo; per-sample allocation not given. After the first vaccine or placebo injection, samples were drawn on day 63.

The sample was peripheral blood, taken in a trial of Ad26.COV2.S vaccine versus placebo. This chain connects TRBV28 to TRBJ1-4; maybe TRBD1 (5 bases). This clonotype was sampled from a person aged 18-65 years who received the Ad26.COV2.S COVID-19 vaccine or a placebo. DNA for the CDR3: TGTGCCAGCAGTTTTGAACAGGCCGCAACTAATGAAAAACTGTTTTTT. Protein: CASSFEQAATNEKLFF.